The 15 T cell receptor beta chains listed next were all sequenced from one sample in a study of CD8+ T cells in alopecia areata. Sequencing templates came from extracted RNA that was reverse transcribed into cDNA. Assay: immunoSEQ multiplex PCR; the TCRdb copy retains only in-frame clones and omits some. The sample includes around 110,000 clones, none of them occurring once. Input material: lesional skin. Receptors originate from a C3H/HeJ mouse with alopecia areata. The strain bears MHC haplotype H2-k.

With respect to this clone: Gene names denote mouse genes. CDR3 sequence reads: CTCSPSLGGDTQYF. The part of the CDR3 DNA that was read is TGCACCTGCAGTCCCTCGCTGGGGGGAGAC. The V and J genes are TRBV1 and TRBJ2-5; 8 bases fit TRBD2. The missing CDR3 end, 4 residues past where the read stops, is filled in from the germline J gene. CDR1 NSQYPW and CDR2 LRSPGD come from the germline V gene (reference sequence). This CDR3 region has 14 residues. Based on the CDR3 plus reference TRBV1 and TRBJ2-5, the full variable domain is VTLLEQNPRWRLVPRGQAVNLRCILKNSQYPWMSWYQQDLQKQLQWLFTLRSPGDKEVKSLPGADYLATRVTDTELRLQVANMSQGRTLYCTCSPSLGGDTQYFGPGTRLLVL.

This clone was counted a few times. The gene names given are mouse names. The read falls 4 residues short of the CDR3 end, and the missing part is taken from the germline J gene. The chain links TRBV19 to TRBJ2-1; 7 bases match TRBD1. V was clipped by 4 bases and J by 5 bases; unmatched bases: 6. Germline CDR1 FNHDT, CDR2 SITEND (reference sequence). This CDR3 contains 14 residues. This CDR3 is CASSARQGDAEQFF. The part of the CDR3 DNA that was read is TGTGCCAGCAGTGCCCGACAGGGAGATGCT.

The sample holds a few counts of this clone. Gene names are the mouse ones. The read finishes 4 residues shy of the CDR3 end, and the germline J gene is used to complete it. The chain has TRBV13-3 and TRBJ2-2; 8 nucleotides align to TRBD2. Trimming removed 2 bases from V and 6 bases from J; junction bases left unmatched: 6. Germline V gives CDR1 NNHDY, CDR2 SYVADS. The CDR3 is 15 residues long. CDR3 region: CASSEGWGDPGQLYF. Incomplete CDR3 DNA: TGTGCCAGCAGTGAGGGCTGGGGGGACCCCGGG. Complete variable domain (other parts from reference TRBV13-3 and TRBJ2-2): EAAVTQSPRSKVAVTGGKVTLSCHQTNNHDYMYWYRQDTGHGLRLIHYSYVADSTEKGDIPDGYKASRPSQENFSLILELASLSQTAVYFCASSEGWGDPGQLYFGEGSKLTVL.

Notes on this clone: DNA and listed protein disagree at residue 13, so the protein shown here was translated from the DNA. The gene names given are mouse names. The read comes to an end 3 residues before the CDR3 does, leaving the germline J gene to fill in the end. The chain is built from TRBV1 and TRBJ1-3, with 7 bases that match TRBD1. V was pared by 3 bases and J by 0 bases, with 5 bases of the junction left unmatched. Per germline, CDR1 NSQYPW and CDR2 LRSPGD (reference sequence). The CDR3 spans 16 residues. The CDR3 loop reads CTCSASRGNSGNTLYF. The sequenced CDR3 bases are TGCACCTGCAGTGCCTCCAGGGGGAATTCTGGAAATACG.

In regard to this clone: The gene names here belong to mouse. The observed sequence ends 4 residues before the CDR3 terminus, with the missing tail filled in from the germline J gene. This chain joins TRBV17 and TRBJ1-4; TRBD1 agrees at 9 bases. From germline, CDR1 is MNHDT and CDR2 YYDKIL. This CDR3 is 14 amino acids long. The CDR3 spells CASKQGARGERLFF. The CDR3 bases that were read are TGTGCTAGCAAACAGGGGGCGCGAGGCGAA.

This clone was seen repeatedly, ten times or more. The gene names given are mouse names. The DNA read from the CDR3 is TGTGCCAGCAGTGAAGCTGGGGGGCTGTAT. Its translation: CASSEAGGLY. The whole CDR3 sequence reads CASSEAGGLYEQYF. V is TRBV13-3 and J is TRBJ2-7; 8 positions agree with TRBD2. The read finishes 4 residues shy of the CDR3 end, and the germline J gene is used to complete it. This CDR3 is built from 14 residues. The germline CDR1 and CDR2 sequences are NNHDY and SYVADS.

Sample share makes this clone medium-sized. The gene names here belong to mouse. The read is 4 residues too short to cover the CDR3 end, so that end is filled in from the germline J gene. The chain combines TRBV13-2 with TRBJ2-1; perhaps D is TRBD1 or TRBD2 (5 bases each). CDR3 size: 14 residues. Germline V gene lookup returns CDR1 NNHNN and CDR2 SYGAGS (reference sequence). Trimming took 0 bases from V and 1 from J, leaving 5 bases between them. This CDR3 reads CASGDGGNYAEQFF. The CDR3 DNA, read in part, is TGTGCCAGCGGTGATGGGGGGAACTATGCT.

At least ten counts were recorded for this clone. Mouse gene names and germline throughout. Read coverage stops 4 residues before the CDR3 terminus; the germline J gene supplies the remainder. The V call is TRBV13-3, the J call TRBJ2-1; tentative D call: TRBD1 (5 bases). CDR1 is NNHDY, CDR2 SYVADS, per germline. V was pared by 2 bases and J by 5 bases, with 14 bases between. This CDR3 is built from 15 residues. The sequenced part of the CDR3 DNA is TGTGCCAGCAGTGACCTCAGGGAGGAAGATGCT. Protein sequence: CASSDLREEDA. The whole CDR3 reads CASSDLREEDAEQFF.

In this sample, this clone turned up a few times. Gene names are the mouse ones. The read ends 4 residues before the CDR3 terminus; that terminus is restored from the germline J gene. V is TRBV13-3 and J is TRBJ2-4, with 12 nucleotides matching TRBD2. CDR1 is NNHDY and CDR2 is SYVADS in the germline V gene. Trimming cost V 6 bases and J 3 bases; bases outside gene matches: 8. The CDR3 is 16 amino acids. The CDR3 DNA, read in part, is TGTGCCAGCACCCCCGGGACTGGGGGGAGGCAAAAC. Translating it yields CASTPGTGGRQN. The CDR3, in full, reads CASTPGTGGRQNTLYF.

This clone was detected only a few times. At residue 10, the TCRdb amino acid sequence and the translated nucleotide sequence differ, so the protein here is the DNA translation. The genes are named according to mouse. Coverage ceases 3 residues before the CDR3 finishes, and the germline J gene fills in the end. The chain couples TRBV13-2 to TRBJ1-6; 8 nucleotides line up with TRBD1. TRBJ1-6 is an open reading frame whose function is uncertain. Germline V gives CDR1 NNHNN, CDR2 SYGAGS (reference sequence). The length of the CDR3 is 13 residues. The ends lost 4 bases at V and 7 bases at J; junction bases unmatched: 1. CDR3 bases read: TGTGCCAGCGGTAACAGGGGGAATTCGCCC. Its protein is CASGNRGNSP. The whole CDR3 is CASGNRGNSPLYF.

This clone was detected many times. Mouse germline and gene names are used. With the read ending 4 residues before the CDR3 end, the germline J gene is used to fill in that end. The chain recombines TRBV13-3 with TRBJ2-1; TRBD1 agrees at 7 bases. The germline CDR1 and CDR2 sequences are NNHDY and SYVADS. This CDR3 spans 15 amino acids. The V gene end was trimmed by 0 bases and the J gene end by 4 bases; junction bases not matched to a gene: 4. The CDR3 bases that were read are TGTGCCAGCAGTGATGCAGGGGGAGAATATGCT. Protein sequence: CASSDAGGEYA. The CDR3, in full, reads CASSDAGGEYAEQFF.

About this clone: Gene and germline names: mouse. The sequenced part of the CDR3 DNA is TGTGCCAGCAGCCCTCTGGGGGCCCAAGAC. This translates into CASSPLGAQD. The full CDR3 reads CASSPLGAQDTQYF. The rearrangement joins TRBV13-1 to TRBJ2-5; D perhaps matches TRBD2 (7 bases). The CDR3 extends 4 residues past the end of the read, so its final part is completed from the germline J gene. This CDR3 comprises 14 residues. V shed 5 bases and J shed 2 bases, with 12 bases lying between them. The germline V gene encodes CDR1 NSHNY and CDR2 SYGAGN.

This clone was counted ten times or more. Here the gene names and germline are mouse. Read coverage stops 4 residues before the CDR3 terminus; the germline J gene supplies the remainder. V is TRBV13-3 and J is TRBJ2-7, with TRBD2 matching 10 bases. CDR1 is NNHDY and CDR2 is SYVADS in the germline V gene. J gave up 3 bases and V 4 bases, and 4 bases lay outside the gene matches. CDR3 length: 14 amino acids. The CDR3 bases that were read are TGTGCCAGCAGTCCAACTGGGGGGGTCTAT. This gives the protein CASSPTGGVY. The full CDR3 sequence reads CASSPTGGVYEQYF.

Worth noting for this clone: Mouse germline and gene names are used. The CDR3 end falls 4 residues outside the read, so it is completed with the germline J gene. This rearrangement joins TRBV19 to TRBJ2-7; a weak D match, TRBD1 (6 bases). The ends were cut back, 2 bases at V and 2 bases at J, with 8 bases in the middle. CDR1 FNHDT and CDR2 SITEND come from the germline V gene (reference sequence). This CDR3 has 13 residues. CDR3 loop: CASSIGQTYEQYF. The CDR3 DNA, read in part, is TGTGCCAGCAGTATTGGACAGACCTAT.

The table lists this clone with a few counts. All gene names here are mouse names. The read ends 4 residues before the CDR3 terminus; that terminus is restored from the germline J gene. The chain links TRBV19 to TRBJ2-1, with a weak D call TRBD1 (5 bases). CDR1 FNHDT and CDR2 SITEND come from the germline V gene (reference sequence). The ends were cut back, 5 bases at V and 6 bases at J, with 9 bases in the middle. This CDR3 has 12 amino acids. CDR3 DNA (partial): TGTGCCAGCAGACTAGGGGTTGCT. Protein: CASRLGVA. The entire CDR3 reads CASRLGVAEQFF.